Following are 29 T cell receptor beta chains from one sample sequenced in a study of T cells after yellow fever vaccination. Each CDR3 protein is one row after TCRdb ran MiXCR on the 5' RACE reads. The sample has hundreds of thousands of distinct CDR3 sequences, about 14% seen once. The sequencing here drew on PBMCs, taken on the day of the yellow fever booster vaccination. The receptors were sampled from a man between 25 and 39 years old who received the YFV17D yellow fever vaccine.

A few counts support this clonotype. The genes are TRBV7-2 and TRBJ2-1; 7 positions match TRBD2. Germline lookup yields CDR1 SGHTA and CDR2 FQGNSA. J was trimmed by 3 bases and V by 3 bases; bases with no gene match: 5. This CDR3 spans 15 amino acids. The chain's CDR3 is CASSLSSGNYNEQFF. The CDR3 region has the DNA TGTGCCAGCAGCTTGTCTAGCGGAAACTACAATGAGCAGTTCTTC.

J is TRBJ2-7 and V is TRBV29-1; 10 bases line up with TRBD2. The CDR3 runs to 15 residues. Germline-derived CDR1 and CDR2 are SQVTM and ANQGSEA. J lost 1 base, V lost 5 bases, and 8 bases had no gene match. The DNA for the CDR3 is TGCAGCGTTAGCTCCAGACTAGCGGGTTCCTACGAGCAGTACTTC. This gives the protein CSVSSRLAGSYEQYF.

V usage is TRBV12-3 or TRBV12-4 and J usage is TRBJ2-6; D gene ambiguous. The CDR3 has 15 residues. Trimming left V 3 bases short and J 0 bases short, with 6 bases between. CDR3 bases: TGTGCCAGCAGTTTCTTCCCCTCTGGGGCCAACGTCCTGACTTTC. Amino acids: CASSFFPSGANVLTF.

The chain uses TRBV29-1 and TRBJ2-5; D gene uncertain. V was shortened by 2 bases and J by 5 bases, with 9 bases between the two germline ends. This CDR3 contains 12 residues. Germline lookup yields CDR1 SQVTM and CDR2 ANQGSEA. The CDR3 loop reads CSVELVWETQYF. The CDR3 region has the DNA TGCAGCGTTGAATTGGTGTGGGAGACCCAGTACTTC.

The chain recombines TRBV5-8 with TRBJ2-5, with 8 bases that match TRBD2. The length of the CDR3 is 15 residues. The J segment lost 5 bases and the V segment lost 4 bases, leaving 10 bases of the junction unmatched. Per germline, CDR1 SGHTS and CDR2 YDEGEE. This CDR3 reads CASSQGTRKRETQYF. The CDR3 bases are TGTGCCAGCAGCCAAGGGACTAGGAAAAGGGAGACCCAGTACTTC. The variable domain in full, with the rest retrieved from reference TRBV5-8 and TRBJ2-5, is EAGVTQSPTHLIKTRGQQATLRCSPISGHTSVYWYQQALGLGLQFLLWYDEGEERNRGNFPPRFSGRQFPNYSSELNVNALELEDSALYLCASSQGTRKRETQYFGPGTRLLVL.

Regarding this clonotype: This is likely a read error, given that the CDR3 carries no conserved phenylalanine or tryptophan at its end. V usage is TRBV11-3 and J usage is TRBJ2-1; no firm D call. The CDR3 length is 14 residues. Trimming left V 6 bases short and J 5 bases short, with 14 bases between. Per germline, CDR1 SGHNT and CDR2 YENEEA. The CDR3 spells CASSWSFGHNEQFS. In DNA, the CDR3 is TGTGCCAGCAGTTGGAGCTTCGGACACAATGAGCAGTTCTCC.

This CDR3 is CASSPGVRAHEQYF. The CDR3 region has the DNA TGTGCCAGCAGTCCCGGTGTGCGGGCTCACGAGCAGTACTTC. V is TRBV27 and J is TRBJ2-7, with a weak D call TRBD2 (5 bases). Germline V gene sequence: CDR1 MNHEY, CDR2 SMNVEV (reference sequence). There are 14 residues in the CDR3. Trimming took off 5 bases at V and 5 bases at J, with 16 bases between the two ends.

A few counts support this clonotype. The J gene is TRBJ2-5, the V gene TRBV6-2 or TRBV6-3, with D perhaps matching TRBD2 (6 bases). The germline gives CDR1 MNHEY, CDR2 SVGEGT. V was cut by 2 bases and J by 2 bases, with 15 bases left in between. This CDR3 has 16 amino acids. The CDR3 reads CASSYDTGSIQETQYF. DNA for the CDR3: TGTGCCAGCAGTTACGATACCGGGAGTATTCAAGAGACCCAGTACTTC.

This chain links TRBV29-1 with TRBJ2-3, with TRBD2 matching over 12 bases. J was trimmed by 7 bases and V by 1 base; bases with no gene match: 9. This CDR3 contains 16 residues. The germline V gene encodes CDR1 SQVTM and CDR2 ANQGSEA. DNA for the CDR3: TGCAGCGTTGAAGGGACGACTAGCGGGAGTAGTAATACGCAGTATTTT. It encodes CSVEGTTSGSSNTQYF.

The rearrangement links TRBV12-3 or TRBV12-4 to TRBJ2-3, with a tentative D call TRBD2 (6 bases). The CDR3 consists of 14 residues. The V gene lost 10 bases and the J gene lost 1 base, with 15 bases spanning the gap. CDR3: CATSWGVGTDTQYF. The CDR3 DNA reads TGTGCCACCTCGTGGGGGGTAGGCACAGATACGCAGTATTTT.

There are a few counts of this clonotype. CDR3 in amino acids: CASSPVRGPDTQYF. CDR3 DNA: TGTGCCAGCAGCCCTGTTAGGGGGCCAGATACGCAGTATTTT. The chain couples TRBV6-1 to TRBJ2-3; 7 bases match TRBD1. V was clipped by 6 bases and J by 4 bases; unmatched bases: 7. Germline V CDR1 and CDR2: MNHNS, SASEGT. The CDR3 length is 14 residues.

The CDR3 DNA sequence: TGTGCCAGCTCACCCCGACTGGGGGAAAACATTCAGTACTTC. Residues: CASSPRLGENIQYF. The chain links TRBV18 to TRBJ2-4; tentatively, D is TRBD1 or TRBD2 (5 bases each). The V end was cut by 3 bases, the J end by 5 bases, with 11 bases between. The CDR3 is 14 amino acids. Per germline, CDR1 KGHSH and CDR2 LQKENI.

This clonotype was counted many times. This sequence joins TRBV12-3 or TRBV12-4 and TRBJ2-5; TRBD2 matches at 15 bases. The CDR3 is 17 residues long. V lost 4 bases to trimming and J lost 2 bases; unmatched junction nucleotides: 5. In DNA, the CDR3 is TGTGCCAGCAGTTCCGGGACTAGCGGGAGGCTGCAAGAGACCCAGTACTTC. It specifies CASSSGTSGRLQETQYF.

Only a few counts were recorded for this clonotype. As DNA, the CDR3 is TGTGCCAGCAGCTTAGCCACCGGGAACAATGAGCAGTTCTTC. Amino acids: CASSLATGNNEQFF. This rearrangement joins TRBV7-2 to TRBJ2-1; D may be TRBD2 (5 bases). Deletions cut 0 bases from V and 5 bases from J, with 8 bases between. The CDR3 is 14 residues long. Per germline, CDR1 SGHTA and CDR2 FQGNSA.

This clonotype was found a few times. V usage is TRBV3-1 and J usage is TRBJ2-7; 8 bases agree with TRBD2. This CDR3 has 16 residues. Trimming cost V 4 bases and J 6 bases; bases outside gene matches: 14. Germline V CDR1 and CDR2: LGHDT, YNNKEL (reference sequence). CDR3 region: CASSPDFGAGELEQYF. The CDR3 DNA is TGTGCCAGCAGCCCTGACTTTGGAGCGGGAGAGCTCGAGCAGTACTTC.

The chain links TRBV5-4 to TRBJ2-1; 11 bases agree with TRBD1. The germline V gene encodes CDR1 SGHNT and CDR2 YYREEE (reference sequence). The trim removed 0 bases at V and 6 bases at J, leaving 5 bases unmatched. CDR3 length: 16 amino acids. The CDR3 nucleotides read TGTGCCAGCAGCTTGGCCCTCGGGACAGGGGGCAATGAGCAGTTCTTC. As protein: CASSLALGTGGNEQFF.

The sample holds a few counts of this clonotype. The chain uses TRBV11-2 and TRBJ1-4, with no clear D. The CDR3 has 15 amino acids. Germline V gives CDR1 SGHAT, CDR2 FQNNGV. V was shortened by 6 bases and J by 0 bases, with 11 bases between the two germline ends. The CDR3 reads CASSLTTATNEKLFF. As DNA, the CDR3 is TGTGCCAGCAGTTTAACGACGGCAACTAATGAAAAACTGTTTTTT.

The chain couples TRBV6-1 to TRBJ2-3, with 10 bases fitting TRBD2. J was trimmed by 4 bases and V by 6 bases; bases with no gene match: 4. In germline, CDR1 is MNHNS, CDR2 SASEGT. The CDR3 runs to 14 residues. CDR3 nucleotides: TGTGCCAGCAGGGCTAGCGGGAGCCCAGATACGCAGTATTTT. This translates into CASRASGSPDTQYF.

In its sample, this clonotype was seen many times. The V call is TRBV12-3 or TRBV12-4, the J call TRBJ2-1; D may be TRBD1 (6 bases). The CDR3 has 13 amino acids. V was cut by 4 bases and J by 3 bases, with 7 bases left in between. The CDR3 protein is CASSSRGYNEQFF. The CDR3 DNA sequence: TGTGCCAGCAGTTCCAGGGGCTACAATGAGCAGTTCTTC.

This clonotype was found a few times. This chain links TRBV30 with TRBJ2-3; TRBD2 matches at 7 bases. Germline V gene sequence: CDR1 GTSNPN, CDR2 SVGIG (reference sequence). The V and J ends lost 5 bases and 2 bases, in that order; junction bases with no gene match: 10. The CDR3 loop spans 15 amino acids. The CDR3 DNA is TGTGCCTGGGCCCCGGGCGGGAGCCCCACAGATACGCAGTATTTT. Amino acids: CAWAPGGSPTDTQYF.

In this sample, this clonotype turned up a few times. The rearrangement joins TRBV7-2 to TRBJ1-2, with D possibly being TRBD1 (5 bases). Trimming pared 1 base from V and 8 bases from J, leaving 14 bases between. CDR1 and CDR2 from the germline V gene are SGHTA and FQGNSA. This CDR3 region has 14 residues. DNA for the CDR3: TGTGCCAGCAGCTTAGTGGGGACTACTTGGGGCTACACCTTC. As protein: CASSLVGTTWGYTF. The full variable domain, in which reference TRBV7-2 and TRBJ1-2 provide the parts outside the CDR3, is GAGVSQSPSNKVTEKGKDVELRCDPISGHTALYWYRQSLGQGLEFLIYFQGNSAPDKSGLPSDRFSAERTGGSVSTLTIQRTQQEDSAVYLCASSLVGTTWGYTFGSGTRLTVV.

A few counts support this clonotype. The chain links TRBV7-8 to TRBJ2-1, with TRBD2 as a possible D gene (6 bases). The germline CDR1 and CDR2 sequences are SGHVS and FQNEAQ. The CDR3 has 16 amino acids. Trimming shortened V by 5 bases and J by 2 bases, and 16 bases separated the two germline ends. In DNA form, the CDR3 reads TGTGCCAGCAGCCGCGGGACGGGGCCGGCCTACAATGAGCAGTTCTTC. Residues: CASSRGTGPAYNEQFF.

V gene TRBV7-9 combines with J gene TRBJ1-4; the D gene is possibly TRBD1 (5 bases). From germline, CDR1 is SEHNR and CDR2 FQNEAQ (reference sequence). Between the trimmed V and J ends, which lost 5 bases and 4 bases, there was a span of 11 bases. The CDR3 has 14 amino acids. The CDR3 region is CASSGGTRNEKLFF. CDR3 nucleotides: TGTGCCAGCAGCGGCGGGACTCGTAATGAAAAACTGTTTTTT.

The chain carries TRBV12-3 or TRBV12-4 and TRBJ1-2, with TRBD1 matching over 11 bases. The trim removed 4 bases at V and 5 bases at J, leaving 9 bases unmatched. The CDR3 spans 16 residues. Here the CDR3 reads CASSSSGQGALYGYTF. The CDR3 bases are TGTGCCAGCAGTTCAAGCGGACAGGGGGCGCTTTATGGCTACACCTTC.

This chain connects TRBV12-3 or TRBV12-4 to TRBJ2-2; 10 nucleotides line up with TRBD2. CDR3 length: 15 amino acids. With V trimmed by 6 bases and J by 6 bases, 7 bases remained unmatched. CDR3 region: CASRIAGGRSGELFF. CDR3 coding DNA: TGTGCCAGCAGAATAGCGGGAGGCCGGTCCGGGGAGCTGTTTTTT.

The chain uses TRBV29-1 and TRBJ2-1; D ambiguous. Germline assignment: CDR1 SQVTM and CDR2 ANQGSEA. The CDR3 consists of 11 residues. V was cut by 5 bases and J by 4 bases, with 6 bases left in between. The CDR3 DNA follows: TGCAGCGTTCACAAGTACAATGAGCAGTTCTTC. This encodes CSVHKYNEQFF.

The chain employs TRBV6-1 and TRBJ2-7, with D perhaps TRBD1 (5 bases). CDR3 length: 14 amino acids. The V gene's germline CDR1 is MNHNS and CDR2 SASEGT. The V gene lost 5 bases and the J gene lost 3 bases, with 14 bases spanning the gap. The CDR3 reads CASSTSRRDYEQYF. CDR3 bases: TGTGCCAGCAGTACCTCCCGCAGGGACTACGAGCAGTACTTC.

This chain joins TRBV7-2 and TRBJ2-3; 10 bases are a match to TRBD2. V lost 3 bases and J lost 6; bases outside the gene matches: 6. The CDR3 is made up of 15 amino acids. Per the germline V gene, CDR1 is SGHTA and CDR2 is FQGNSA. This CDR3 is CASSFSSGSGDTQYF. In DNA form, the CDR3 reads TGTGCCAGCAGCTTCTCTAGCGGGAGTGGGGATACGCAGTATTTT.

A few counts support this clonotype. The J gene is TRBJ2-5, the V gene TRBV3-1, with D perhaps matching TRBD2 (5 bases). This CDR3 is built from 15 residues. The V gene lost 1 base and the J gene lost 1 base, with 10 bases spanning the gap. From germline, CDR1 is LGHDT and CDR2 YNNKEL (reference sequence). This chain's CDR3 is CASSQGVAFQETQYF. DNA for the CDR3: TGTGCCAGCAGCCAAGGGGTAGCGTTCCAAGAGACCCAGTACTTC.